This T cell receptor (beta chain) was sequenced during a study of T cell responses to AZD1222 COVID-19 vaccine. Findings and limits, study-wide: White British people made up most donors, females outnumbered males, and clonal diversity was possibly underestimated.

Trimming shortened V by 7 bases and J by 2 bases, and 14 bases separated the two germline ends. Germline assignment: CDR1 SGHRS and CDR2 YFSETQ. This CDR3 is 14 amino acids long. Here immunoSEQ multiplex PCR was the method, and the copy in TCRdb shows in-frame clones only, minus some. The sample has more than 140,000 clones, around 88% seen once. Note on this clone: The antigen remains undetermined.

The sequencing here drew on peripheral blood, taken on day 0 of MenACWY control vaccination. The rearrangement uses TRBV5-1 and TRBJ2-3, with D possibly being TRBD2 (5 bases). This receptor was taken from an adult in good health. CDR3 DNA: TGCGCCAGCGGCGAGGACTGGAACACAGATACGCAGTATTTT. Translating gives CASGEDWNTDTQYF.